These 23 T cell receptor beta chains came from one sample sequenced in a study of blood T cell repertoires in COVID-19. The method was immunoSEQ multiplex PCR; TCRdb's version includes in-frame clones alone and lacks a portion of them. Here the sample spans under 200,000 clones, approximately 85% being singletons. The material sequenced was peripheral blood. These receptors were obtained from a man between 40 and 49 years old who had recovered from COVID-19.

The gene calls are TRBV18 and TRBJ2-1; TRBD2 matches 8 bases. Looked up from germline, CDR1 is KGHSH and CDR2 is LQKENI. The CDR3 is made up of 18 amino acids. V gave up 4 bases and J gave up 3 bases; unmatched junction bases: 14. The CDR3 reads CASSLLPPETSVYNEQFF. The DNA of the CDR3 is TGTGCCAGCTCACTACTACCTCCGGAGACTAGCGTCTACAATGAGCAGTTCTTC.

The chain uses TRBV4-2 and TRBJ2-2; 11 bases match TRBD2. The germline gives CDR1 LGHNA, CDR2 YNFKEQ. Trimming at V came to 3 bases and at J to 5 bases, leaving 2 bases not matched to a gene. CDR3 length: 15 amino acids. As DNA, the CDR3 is TGTGCCAGCAGCCAGACTAGCGGGGCAACCGGGGAGCTGTTTTTT. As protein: CASSQTSGATGELFF.

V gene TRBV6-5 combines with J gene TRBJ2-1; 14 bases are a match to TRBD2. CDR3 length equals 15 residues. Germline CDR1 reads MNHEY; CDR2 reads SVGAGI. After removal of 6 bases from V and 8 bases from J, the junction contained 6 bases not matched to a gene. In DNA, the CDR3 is TGTGCCAGCAGACAGGGACTAGCGGGAGCGGATGAGCAGTTCTTC. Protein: CASRQGLAGADEQFF.

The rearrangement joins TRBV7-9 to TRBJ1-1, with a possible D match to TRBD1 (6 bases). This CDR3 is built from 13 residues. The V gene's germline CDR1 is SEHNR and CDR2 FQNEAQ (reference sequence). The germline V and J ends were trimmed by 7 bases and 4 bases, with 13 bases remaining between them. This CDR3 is CASTGGDGTEAFF. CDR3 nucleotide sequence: TGTGCCAGCACTGGGGGCGATGGCACTGAAGCTTTCTTT.

CDR3 DNA: TGTGCCAGTAGTATGTTCCACCGCAGAGGATCGAACGAGCAGTACTTC. Translation: CASSMFHRRGSNEQYF. V and J are TRBV19 and TRBJ2-7, with unresolved D. CDR3 length: 16 amino acids. CDR1 and CDR2 from the germline V gene are LNHDA and SQIVND (reference sequence). V was shortened by 3 bases and J by 5 bases, with 20 bases between the two germline ends.

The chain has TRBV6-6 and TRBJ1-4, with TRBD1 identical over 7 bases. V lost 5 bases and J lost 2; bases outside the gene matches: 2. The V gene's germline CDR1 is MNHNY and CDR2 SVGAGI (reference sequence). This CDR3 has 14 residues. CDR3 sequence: CASSRQGTNEKLFF. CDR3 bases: TGTGCCAGCAGTCGACAGGGCACTAATGAAAAACTGTTTTTT.

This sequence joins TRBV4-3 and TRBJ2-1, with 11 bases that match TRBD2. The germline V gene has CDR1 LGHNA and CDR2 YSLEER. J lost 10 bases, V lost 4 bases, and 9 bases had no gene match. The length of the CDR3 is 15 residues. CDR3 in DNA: TGCGCCAGCAGCCGTAGCGGGGGGGCCAGCAGGGAGCAGTTCTTC. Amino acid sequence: CASSRSGGASREQFF.

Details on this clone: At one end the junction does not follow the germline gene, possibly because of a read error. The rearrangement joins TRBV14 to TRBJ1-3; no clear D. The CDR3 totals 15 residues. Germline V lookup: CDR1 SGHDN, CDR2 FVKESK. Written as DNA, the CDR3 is TGTGCCAGCAGCCAAGAACGAACAGCTGGGAACACCATATATTTT. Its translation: CASSQERTAGNTIYF.

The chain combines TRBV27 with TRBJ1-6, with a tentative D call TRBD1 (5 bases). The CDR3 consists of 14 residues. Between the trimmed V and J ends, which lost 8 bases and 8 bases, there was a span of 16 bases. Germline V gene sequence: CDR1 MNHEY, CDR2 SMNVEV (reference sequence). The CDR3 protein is CASRPGRNYSPLHF. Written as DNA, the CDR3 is TGTGCCAGCCGTCCAGGGCGCAATTATTCACCCCTCCACTTT.

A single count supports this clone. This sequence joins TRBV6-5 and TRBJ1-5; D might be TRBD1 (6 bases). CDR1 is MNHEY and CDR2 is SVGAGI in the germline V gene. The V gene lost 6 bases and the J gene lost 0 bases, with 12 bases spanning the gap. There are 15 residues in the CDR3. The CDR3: CASSSTGISNQPQHF. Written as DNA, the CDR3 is TGTGCCAGCAGCAGCACAGGGATTAGCAATCAGCCCCAGCATTTT.

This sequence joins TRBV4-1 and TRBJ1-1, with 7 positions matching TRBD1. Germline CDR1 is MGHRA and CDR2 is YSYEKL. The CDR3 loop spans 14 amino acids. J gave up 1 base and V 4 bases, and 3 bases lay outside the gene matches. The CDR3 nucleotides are TGCGCCAGCAGCCTCAGGACAGGGAACACTGAAGCTTTCTTT. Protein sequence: CASSLRTGNTEAFF.

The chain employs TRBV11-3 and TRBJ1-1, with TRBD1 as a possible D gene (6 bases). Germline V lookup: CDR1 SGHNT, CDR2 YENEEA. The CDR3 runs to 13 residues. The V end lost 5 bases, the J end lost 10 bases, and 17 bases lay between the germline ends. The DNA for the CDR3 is TGTGCCAGCAGCCGACAGCCCACAGGGTTAGCTTTCTTT. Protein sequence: CASSRQPTGLAFF.

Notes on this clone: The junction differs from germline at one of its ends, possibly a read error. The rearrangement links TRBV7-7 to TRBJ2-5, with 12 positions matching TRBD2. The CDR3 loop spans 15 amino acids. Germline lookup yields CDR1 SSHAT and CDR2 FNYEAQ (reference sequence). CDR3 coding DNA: TGTGCTAGCAGCTTAGCTAGCGGGGGGGCGGAGACCCAGTACTTC. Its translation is CASSLASGGAETQYF.

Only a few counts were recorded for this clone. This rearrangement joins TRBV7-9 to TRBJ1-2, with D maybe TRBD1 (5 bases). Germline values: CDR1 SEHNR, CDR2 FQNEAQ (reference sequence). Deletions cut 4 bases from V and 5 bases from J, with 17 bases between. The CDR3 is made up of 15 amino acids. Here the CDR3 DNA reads TGTGCCAGCAGCTCAGCACCTGACAGCCGATATGGCTACACCTTC. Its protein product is CASSSAPDSRYGYTF.

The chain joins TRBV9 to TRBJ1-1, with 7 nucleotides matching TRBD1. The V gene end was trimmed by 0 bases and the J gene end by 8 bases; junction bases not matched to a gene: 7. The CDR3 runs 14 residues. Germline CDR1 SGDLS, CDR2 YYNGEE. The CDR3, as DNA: TGTGCCAGCAGCGTAGAAGGCGGGACAGCAGAAGCTTTCTTT. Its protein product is CASSVEGGTAEAFF. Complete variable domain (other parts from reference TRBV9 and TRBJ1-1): DSGVTQTPKHLITATGQRVTLRCSPRSGDLSVYWYQQSLDQGLQFLIQYYNGEERAKGNILERFSAQQFPDLHSELNLSSLELGDSALYFCASSVEGGTAEAFFGQGTRLTVV.

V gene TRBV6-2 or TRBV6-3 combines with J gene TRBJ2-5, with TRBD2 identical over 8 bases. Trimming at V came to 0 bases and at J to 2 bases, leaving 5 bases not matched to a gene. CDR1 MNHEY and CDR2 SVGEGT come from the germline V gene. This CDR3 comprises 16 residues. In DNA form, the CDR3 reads TGTGCCAGCAGTTACTCGGCGACTAGCGAGCAAGAGACCCAGTACTTC. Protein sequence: CASSYSATSEQETQYF.

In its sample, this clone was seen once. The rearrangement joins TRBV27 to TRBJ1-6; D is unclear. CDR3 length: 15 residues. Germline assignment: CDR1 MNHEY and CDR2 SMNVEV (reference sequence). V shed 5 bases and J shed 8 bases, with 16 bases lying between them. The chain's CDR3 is CASSQRGLSDSPLHF. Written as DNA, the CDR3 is TGTGCCAGCAGTCAACGCGGACTGAGTGATTCACCCCTCCACTTT.

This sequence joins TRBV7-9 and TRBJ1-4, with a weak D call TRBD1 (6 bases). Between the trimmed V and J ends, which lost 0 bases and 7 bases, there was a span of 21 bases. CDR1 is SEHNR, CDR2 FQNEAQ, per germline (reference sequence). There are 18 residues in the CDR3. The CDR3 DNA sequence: TGTGCCAGCAGCTTAGCGGATGGGGCGACAGGTCTTAGTGAAAAACTGTTTTTT. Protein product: CASSLADGATGLSEKLFF.

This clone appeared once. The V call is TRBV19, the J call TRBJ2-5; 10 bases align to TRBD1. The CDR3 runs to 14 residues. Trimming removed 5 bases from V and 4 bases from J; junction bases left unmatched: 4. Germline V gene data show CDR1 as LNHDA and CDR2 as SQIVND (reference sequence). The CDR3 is CASSRTGGRETQYF. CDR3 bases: TGTGCCAGTAGTCGGACAGGGGGGAGAGAGACCCAGTACTTC.

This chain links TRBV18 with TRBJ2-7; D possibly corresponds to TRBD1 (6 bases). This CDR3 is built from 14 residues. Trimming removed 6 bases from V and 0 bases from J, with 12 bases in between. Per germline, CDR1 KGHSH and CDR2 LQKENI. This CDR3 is CASSFDRSSYEQYF. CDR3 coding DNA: TGTGCCAGCTCGTTCGACAGGAGCTCCTACGAGCAGTACTTC.

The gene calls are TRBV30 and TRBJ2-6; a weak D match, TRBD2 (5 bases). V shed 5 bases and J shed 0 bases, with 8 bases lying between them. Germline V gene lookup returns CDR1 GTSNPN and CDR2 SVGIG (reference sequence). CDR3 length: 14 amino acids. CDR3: CAWEAGSGANVLTF. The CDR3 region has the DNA TGTGCCTGGGAGGCGGGCTCTGGGGCCAACGTCCTGACTTTC.

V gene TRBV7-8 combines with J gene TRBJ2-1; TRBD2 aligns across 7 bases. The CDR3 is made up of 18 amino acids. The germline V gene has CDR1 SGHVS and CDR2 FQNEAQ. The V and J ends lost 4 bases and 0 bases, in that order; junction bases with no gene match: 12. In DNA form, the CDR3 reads TGTGCCAGCAGCTCCCGGGGGGAGGGGCTTAGCTCCTACAATGAGCAGTTCTTC. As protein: CASSSRGEGLSSYNEQFF.

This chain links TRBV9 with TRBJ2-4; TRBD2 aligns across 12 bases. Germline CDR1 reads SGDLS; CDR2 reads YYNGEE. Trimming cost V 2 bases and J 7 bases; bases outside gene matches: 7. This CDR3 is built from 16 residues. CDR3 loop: CASSVLAGGLGNIQYF. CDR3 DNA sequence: TGTGCCAGCAGCGTCCTAGCGGGAGGGCTAGGGAACATTCAGTACTTC.